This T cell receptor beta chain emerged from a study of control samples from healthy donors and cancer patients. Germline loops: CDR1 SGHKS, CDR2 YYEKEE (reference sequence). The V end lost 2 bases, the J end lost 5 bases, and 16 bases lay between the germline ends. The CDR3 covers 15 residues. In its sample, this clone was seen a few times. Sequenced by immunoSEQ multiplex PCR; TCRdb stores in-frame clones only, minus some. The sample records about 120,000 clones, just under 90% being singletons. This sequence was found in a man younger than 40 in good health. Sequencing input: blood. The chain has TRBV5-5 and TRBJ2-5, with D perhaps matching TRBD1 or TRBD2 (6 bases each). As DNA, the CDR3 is TGTGCCAGCAGCTTCAATCCCGGGGGCGCCGAGACCCAGTACTTC. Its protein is CASSFNPGGAETQYF.